Listed below are T cell receptor beta chains from one sample, sequenced in a study of CD8+ T cells in alopecia areata. Profiled with immunoSEQ multiplex PCR; TCRdb holds only in-frame clones, not every one. The sample lists roughly 250,000 clones, 65% to 70% occurring once. The source material was CD4+ T cells sorted from blood, sampled at week 0. Receptor source: a human donor with alopecia areata. The CDR3 runs from the conserved cysteine through the conserved F or W. D genes are given only for firm matches. Clone size is not always given. Where it is, it says once, few, many or a class for expanded clones.

v_gene	d_gene	j_gene	abundance	CDR3aa	CDR3nt
TRBV4-1	-	TRBJ1-6	-	CASSLRDSTNSPLHF	TGCGCCAGCAGCCTCCGGGACTCTACTAATTCACCCCTCCACTTT
TRBV12-5	TRBD1	TRBJ2-3	-	CASGPRRGQGVDTQYF	TGTGCTAGTGGCCCTCGTCGGGGACAGGGGGTGGATACGCAGTATTTT
TRBV18	-	TRBJ1-2	-	CASSPEAQLGETF	TGTGCCAGCTCACCTGAGGCCCAACTGGGGGAAACCTTC
TRBV29-1	-	TRBJ2-5	-	CSLVTGTETQYF	TGCAGCCTCGTTACAGGGACAGAGACCCAGTACTTC
TRBV5-1	TRBD2	TRBJ2-5	-	CASSPGTSGETQYF	TGCGCCAGCAGCCCAGGGACTAGCGGTGAGACCCAGTACTTC
TRBV11-2	-	TRBJ2-3	-	CASSYRATSTDTQYF	TGTGCCAGCAGTTACAGGGCCACTAGCACAGATACGCAGTATTTT
TRBV19	-	TRBJ1-1	-	CASSHAGMNTEAFF	TGTGCCAGTAGTCACGCCGGCATGAACACTGAAGCTTTCTTT
TRBV18	-	TRBJ1-5	-	CASSSGADGQPQHF	TGTGCCAGCTCCAGCGGGGCCGACGGTCAGCCCCAGCATTTT
TRBV29-1	TRBD2	TRBJ2-3	-	CSVEDGTGDYTDTQYF	TGCAGCGTTGAAGATGGGACGGGGGACTACACAGATACGCAGTATTTT
TRBV29-1	-	TRBJ2-3	-	CSTGSGTDTQYF	TGCAGCACTGGGAGTGGCACAGATACGCAGTATTTT
TRBV5-1	TRBD1	TRBJ1-2	-	CASSLGQEGDGYTF	TGCGCCAGCAGCCTGGGACAGGAGGGAGATGGCTACACCTTC
TRBV29-1	-	TRBJ1-1	-	CSVGGSGTDTEAFF	TGCAGCGTTGGGGGGTCCGGGACTGACACTGAAGCTTTCTTT
TRBV5-1	-	TRBJ2-5	-	CASSLQGQETQYF	TGCGCCAGCAGCTTACAGGGCCAAGAGACCCAGTACTTC
TRBV18	-	TRBJ1-3	-	CASSREAGNTIYF	TGTGCCAGCTCCCGGGAGGCTGGAAACACCATATATTTT
TRBV25-1	-	TRBJ1-6	-	CASSLQGYGSPLHF	TGTGCCAGCAGTTTACAAGGGTATGGATCACCCCTCCACTTT
TRBV19	-	TRBJ2-3	-	CASSISDTQYF	TGTGCCAGTAGTATATCCGATACGCAGTATTTT
TRBV2	-	TRBJ2-4	-	CASSVMAPGAKNIQYF	TGTGCCAGCAGTGTAATGGCGCCAGGAGCCAAAAACATTCAGTACTTC
TRBV6-6	-	TRBJ1-6	-	CASSYSGGPNSPLHF	TGTGCCAGCAGTTACTCCGGGGGTCCGAATTCACCCCTCCACTTT
TRBV5-1	-	TRBJ1-1	-	CASSLGGSNTEAFF	TGCGCCAGCAGCCTGGGGGGATCGAACACTGAAGCTTTCTTT
TRBV7-9	-	TRBJ1-2	-	CASSLGTLGYTF	TGTGCCAGCAGCTTAGGGACTCTTGGGTACACCTTC
TRBV30	-	TRBJ2-5	few	CASTPQEVQETQYF	TGTGCCTCCACGCCCCAAGAAGTCCAAGAGACCCAGTACTTC
TRBV6-5	-	TRBJ1-1	-	CASSPGSLSLF	TGTGCCAGCAGCCCCGGTTCCCTATCGCTCTTT
TRBV12-5	-	TRBJ1-2	few	CASGLLRGYGYTF	TGTGCTAGTGGTTTGTTACGGGGCTATGGCTACACCTTC
TRBV30	-	TRBJ1-5	-	CAWSVPWGGQPQHF	TGTGCCTGGAGTGTACCTTGGGGGGGTCAGCCCCAGCATTTT
TRBV15	-	TRBJ1-5	-	CATSSLGHSNQPQHF	TGTGCCACCAGCAGCCTAGGCCATAGCAATCAGCCCCAGCATTTT
TRBV18	TRBD1	TRBJ2-7	-	CASSPNRGDEQYF	TGTGCCAGCTCACCAAACAGGGGCGACGAGCAGTACTTC
TRBV30	-	TRBJ2-7	-	CAWAPLNSYEQYF	TGTGCCTGGGCCCCCCTGAATTCCTACGAGCAGTACTTC
TRBV29-1	TRBD2	TRBJ2-3	-	CSVAISGGADTQYF	TGCAGCGTTGCTATTAGCGGGGGGGCAGATACGCAGTATTTT
TRBV29-1	-	TRBJ1-1	few	CSVVRVGTEAFF	TGCAGCGTTGTTCGGGTTGGGACTGAAGCTTTCTTT
TRBV2	TRBD1	TRBJ2-7	-	CATGTARSYEQYF	TGTGCCACAGGGACAGCCCGATCCTACGAGCAGTACTTC
TRBV5-6	-	TRBJ2-2	-	CASSTARLPGELFF	TGTGCCAGCAGTACCGCAAGGCTTCCCGGGGAGCTGTTTTTT
TRBV30	-	TRBJ2-2	-	CAWRMAGELFF	TGTGCCTGGAGAATGGCCGGGGAGCTGTTTTTT
TRBV19	TRBD1	TRBJ2-1	-	CASSRGGQYNEQFF	TGTGCCAGTAGTCGTGGGGGACAGTACAATGAGCAGTTCTTC
TRBV29-1	TRBD2	TRBJ2-1	-	CSVDGLAGNKQNEQFF	TGCAGCGTTGACGGTCTAGCGGGGAATAAGCAGAATGAGCAGTTCTTC
TRBV7-2	-	TRBJ1-6	once	CASSLKRGGNSPLHF	TGTGCCAGCAGCTTAAAAAGGGGTGGGAATTCACCCCTCCACTTT
TRBV30	-	TRBJ2-1	-	CAWTRGAYNEQFF	TGTGCCTGGACGAGAGGAGCCTACAATGAGCAGTTCTTC
TRBV12-5	TRBD1	TRBJ1-2	few	CASGFGTGLSYTF	TGTGCTAGTGGTTTCGGGACAGGCCTAAGCTACACCTTC
TRBV30	-	TRBJ2-4	-	CAWRGDVEAIQYF	TGTGCCTGGAGGGGGGACGTCGAGGCCATTCAGTACTTC
TRBV7-9	-	TRBJ1-1	-	CASSLGLTGLEAFF	TGTGCCAGCAGCTTAGGTCTGACAGGCCTTGAAGCTTTCTTT
TRBV9	-	TRBJ1-1	-	CASSRGIWENTEAFF	TGTGCCAGCAGCCGAGGGATCTGGGAGAACACTGAAGCTTTCTTT
TRBV9	TRBD2	TRBJ2-3	-	CASSVGAGGYTDTQYF	TGTGCCAGCAGCGTCGGAGCGGGGGGCTACACAGATACGCAGTATTTT
TRBV4-3	TRBD2	TRBJ2-3	-	CASSQDFSGIFTDTQYF	TGCGCCAGCAGCCAAGACTTTAGCGGGATCTTCACAGATACGCAGTATTTT
TRBV30	TRBD1	TRBJ2-7	-	CAWTGQGNYEQYF	TGTGCCTGGACAGGACAGGGGAACTACGAGCAGTACTTC